This record looks at one T cell receptor (beta chain) sequence and its context. This sample was taken from a study of blood T cell repertoires in COVID-19. The participants were between roughly 18 and 89 years old and came from about two dozen US areas. Participants reported their clinical history, and cohort assignment relied on those reports. Per the study methods: Reference gene primers were amplified, and this amplification served to estimate nucleated cell counts. TCRdb's table, derived via immunoSEQ multiplex PCR, lists solely in-frame clones and lacks some. V and J calls and clone size come straight from that table; D and trimming were deduced from the DNA. The sample shows fewer than 200,000 clones, about nine tenths of them seen only once. V was clipped by 5 bases and J by 3 bases; unmatched bases: 3. CDR3 length equals 13 residues. Germline values: CDR1 SGHAT, CDR2 FQNNGV.

The specimen was PBMCs or T cells enriched from blood (not recorded which). This TCR was recovered from a woman aged 18-30 years who had recovered from COVID-19. V gene TRBV11-2 combines with J gene TRBJ2-7, with 8 bases lining up with TRBD1. This chain's CDR3 is CASSDRGLYEQYF. CDR3 nucleotides: TGTGCCAGCAGCGACAGGGGCCTCTACGAGCAGTACTTC.